The 14 T cell receptor beta chains listed next were all sequenced from one sample in a study of CD8+CD57+ T cells in acquired aplastic anemia. Those patients picked for sequencing had displayed CD8+CD57+ cell expansion on flow cytometry. The use of genomic DNA as template underpinned the TCR beta VDJ and CDR3 profiling. MiXCR, run by TCRdb on the reads, gives a single entry per CDR3 protein. Of about 150,000 distinct CDR3 sequences listed, over 50% are singletons. Material for sequencing was sorted CD4+, CD8+, or CD8+CD57+ T cells (not recorded which) from PBMCs. These receptors were obtained from a human donor with aplastic anemia.

The V gene is TRBV4-1, the J gene TRBJ2-7; D is unclear. Trimming cost V 0 bases and J 1 base, with 10 bases left between them. Per the germline V gene, CDR1 is MGHRA and CDR2 is YSYEKL. CDR3 length: 15 amino acids. The CDR3 here is CASSQDLVFSYEQYF. DNA of the CDR3: TGCGCCAGCAGCCAAGATCTCGTCTTTTCCTACGAGCAGTACTTC.

The rearrangement links TRBV20-1 to TRBJ1-6; tentatively, D is TRBD1 (6 bases). The CDR3 runs 17 residues. Trimming cost V 0 bases and J 6 bases, with 18 bases left between them. Germline V gene data show CDR1 as DFQATT and CDR2 as SNEGSKA (reference sequence). The CDR3 here is CSARDRGHPGRNSPLHF. The CDR3 DNA reads as TGCAGTGCTAGAGATCGGGGACACCCGGGGCGTAATTCACCCCTCCACTTT.

This clonotype was recorded at least ten times. The chain joins TRBV16 to TRBJ1-2; D is perhaps TRBD1 (5 bases). Germline V gene lookup returns CDR1 KGHSY and CDR2 FQNENV. The CDR3 covers 15 residues. V lost 0 bases to trimming and J lost 8 bases, with 16 bases between them. CDR3 nucleotides: TGTGCCAGCAGCCAATCGGATGGGACTGCCGGAGGCTACACCTTC. It is translated as CASSQSDGTAGGYTF.

This clonotype was counted many times. The chain combines TRBV4-2 with TRBJ2-6; maybe TRBD1 (6 bases). Trimming removed 1 base from V and 3 bases from J, with 13 bases in between. Germline values: CDR1 LGHNA, CDR2 YNFKEQ. This CDR3 is 17 amino acids long. The CDR3 bases are TGTGCCAGCAGCCAAGTCGCAGGGGTTGTTGGGGCCAACGTCCTGACTTTC. Its translation: CASSQVAGVVGANVLTF.

This chain connects TRBV25-1 to TRBJ2-2; no definite D call. The CDR3 is made up of 14 amino acids. V was trimmed by 1 base and J by 7 bases, leaving 10 bases between them. Looked up from germline, CDR1 is MGHDK and CDR2 is SYGVNS. The CDR3 region is CASSESPGGGELFF. The CDR3 DNA reads as TGTGCCAGCAGTGAATCACCAGGCGGCGGGGAGCTGTTTTTT.

Of note for this clonotype: A read error may explain this, as a much larger clone is one base away. The genes are TRBV6-1 and TRBJ1-1, with D hard to call. This CDR3 is built from 14 residues. CDR1 is MNHNS, CDR2 SASEGT, per germline. V was shortened by 6 bases and J by 1 base, with 12 bases between the two germline ends. CDR3 DNA sequence: TGTGCCAGCAGCCGCTGGCAGCCGAACACTGAAGCTTTCTTT. Translation gives CASSRWQPNTEAFF.

This clonotype was seen only a few times. V is TRBV3-1 and J is TRBJ1-1; D gene unclear. The germline gives CDR1 LGHDT, CDR2 YNNKEL (reference sequence). CDR3 length: 14 residues. V lost 0 bases and J lost 3, with 8 bases in between. Here the CDR3 DNA reads TGTGCCAGCAGCCAAGATAAGGGATACACTGAAGCTTTCTTT. Its protein is CASSQDKGYTEAFF.

This CDR3 reads CASSTTGFTEAFF. Written as DNA, the CDR3 is TGTGCCAGCAGCACGACAGGGTTCACTGAAGCTTTCTTT. The gene calls are TRBV7-9 and TRBJ1-1; TRBD1 matches 7 bases. Germline assignment: CDR1 SEHNR and CDR2 FQNEAQ (reference sequence). The V gene end was trimmed by 5 bases and the J gene end by 4 bases; junction bases not matched to a gene: 4. This CDR3 is built from 13 residues.

At least ten counts were recorded for this clonotype. This sequence joins TRBV25-1 and TRBJ1-1; D is possibly TRBD1 (5 bases). Deletions cut 4 bases from V and 2 bases from J, with 14 bases between. CDR1 is MGHDK, CDR2 SYGVNS, per germline. The CDR3 is 15 amino acids. Written as DNA, the CDR3 is TGTGCCAGCAGTGCCCGACGGGGGAGTAACACTGAAGCTTTCTTT. The encoded protein is CASSARRGSNTEAFF.

The chain combines TRBV2 with TRBJ2-1; 11 positions agree with TRBD2. V lost 2 bases to trimming and J lost 5 bases; unmatched junction nucleotides: 14. The V gene's germline CDR1 is SNHLY and CDR2 FYNNEI. This CDR3 spans 19 amino acids. CDR3 sequence (DNA): TGTGCCAGCAGTGAATCCGTTCCGGGACTAGCGGTGAGAAACAATGAGCAGTTCTTC. Amino acid sequence: CASSESVPGLAVRNNEQFF.

The chain recombines TRBV12-3 or TRBV12-4 with TRBJ2-1, with 8 positions matching TRBD2. V shed 5 bases and J 1 base; nucleotides not matched to a gene: 10. The CDR3 has 17 amino acids. CDR3 amino acids: CASSPIAGSLSYNEQFF. The CDR3 DNA reads as TGTGCCAGCAGTCCCATAGCGGGGTCCCTGTCCTACAATGAGCAGTTCTTC.

This clonotype showed up many times. The CDR3 reads CASSVDRALSGNTIYF. The CDR3 DNA reads as TGTGCCAGCAGCGTAGACAGGGCCCTCTCTGGAAACACCATATATTTT. This chain connects TRBV7-3 to TRBJ1-3; TRBD1 aligns across 7 bases. The CDR3 length is 16 residues. J lost 0 bases, V lost 5 bases, and 7 bases had no gene match. In germline, CDR1 is SGHTA, CDR2 FQGTGA.

This clonotype was picked up many times. The V gene is TRBV19, the J gene TRBJ1-2; possibly TRBD1 for D (6 bases). Germline values: CDR1 LNHDA, CDR2 SQIVND (reference sequence). The CDR3 is 17 amino acids. The germline V and J ends were trimmed by 7 bases and 2 bases, with 23 bases remaining between them. The CDR3 sequence: CASNTPSFPGQNYGYTF. In nucleotides, the CDR3 is TGTGCCAGTAATACCCCCTCATTCCCCGGACAGAACTATGGCTACACCTTC.

This clonotype appeared many times. The rearrangement joins TRBV27 to TRBJ2-5; the D is unclear. The V gene lost 0 bases and the J gene lost 5 bases, with 4 bases spanning the gap. CDR3 size: 12 residues. Per germline, CDR1 MNHEY and CDR2 SMNVEV (reference sequence). In nucleotides, the CDR3 is TGTGCCAGCAGTTTATCTGGGGAGACCCAGTACTTC. Translating gives CASSLSGETQYF.